Listed here are 32 T cell receptor beta chains from one sample, sequenced in a study of cytomegalovirus exposure and HLA in healthy donors. It was with 60 Vbeta and 13 Jbeta primers that the PCR ran. Sequenced by immunoSEQ multiplex PCR; TCRdb stores in-frame clones only, minus some. The sample yields roughly 100,000 clones, roughly 70% seen once. The specimen sequenced was PBMCs. The source of these receptors is a male donor in good health and CMV-seropositive.

This clone was recorded a few times. V usage is TRBV2 and J usage is TRBJ2-7; D perhaps matches TRBD2 (5 bases). Trimming pared 3 bases from V and 0 bases from J, leaving 12 bases between. Per the germline V gene, CDR1 is SNHLY and CDR2 is FYNNEI. This CDR3 spans 15 amino acids. CDR3 bases: TGTGCCAGCAGTGAGAGACCTGGGAGCTCCTACGAGCAGTACTTC. Protein: CASSERPGSSYEQYF.

The sample holds a few counts of this clone. The chain combines TRBV7-9 with TRBJ2-1, with 7 bases matching TRBD2. The V and J ends lost 4 bases and 12 bases, in that order; junction bases with no gene match: 15. Germline V CDR1 and CDR2: SEHNR, FQNEAQ (reference sequence). This CDR3 comprises 15 residues. CDR3 in DNA: TGTGCCAGCAGCTCCGGCTCTAGCGGTTCAACTAGGCAGTTCTTC. Translating gives CASSSGSSGSTRQFF.

J is TRBJ2-1 and V is TRBV11-2; 15 bases match TRBD2. This CDR3 comprises 17 residues. CDR1 is SGHAT and CDR2 is FQNNGV in the germline V gene. J lost 9 bases, V lost 4 bases, and 10 bases had no gene match. The CDR3 DNA is TGTGCCAGCAGCTCTCGGACTAGCGGGAGGGCCCGAGGTGAGCAGTTCTTC. Translating gives CASSSRTSGRARGEQFF.

The chain employs TRBV5-8 and TRBJ2-7, with TRBD1 as a possible D gene (6 bases). Trimming took 4 bases from V and 3 from J, leaving 14 bases between them. The CDR3 is 14 amino acids. Germline V lookup: CDR1 SGHTS, CDR2 YDEGEE. CDR3: CASSRRDIYYEQYF. The CDR3 nucleotides are TGTGCCAGCAGCCGACGGGACATTTACTACGAGCAGTACTTC.

The J gene is TRBJ2-1, the V gene TRBV2; 7 bases agree with TRBD1. The V gene's germline CDR1 is SNHLY and CDR2 FYNNEI. V gave up 6 bases and J gave up 7 bases; unmatched junction bases: 9. There are 14 residues in the CDR3. The CDR3 region is CASSVNFRGNEQFF. The DNA of the CDR3 is TGTGCCAGCAGCGTAAACTTCAGGGGGAATGAGCAGTTCTTC.

The genes are TRBV29-1 and TRBJ1-2, with D maybe TRBD1 (5 bases). Germline V gene data show CDR1 as SQVTM and CDR2 as ANQGSEA. Trimming removed 7 bases at V and 2 bases at J, with 11 bases between. This CDR3 spans 12 amino acids. The CDR3 spells CSAAAGNYGYTF. In DNA form, the CDR3 reads TGCAGCGCGGCGGCAGGGAACTATGGCTACACCTTC.

This chain uses TRBV7-2 with TRBJ2-1, with D possibly being TRBD2 (6 bases). Deletions cut 2 bases from V and 0 bases from J, with 8 bases between. The CDR3 consists of 15 residues. From germline, CDR1 is SGHTA and CDR2 FQGNSA. The CDR3 is CASSLRGISYNEQFF. CDR3 nucleotide sequence: TGTGCCAGCAGCTTACGGGGGATCTCCTACAATGAGCAGTTCTTC.

Written as DNA, the CDR3 is TGCGCCAGCAGTAAGACTAGCGGGAGTGTCGGGTGGGGAGATACGCAGTATTTT. It codes for CASSKTSGSVGWGDTQYF. The chain joins TRBV10-2 to TRBJ2-3; 12 bases agree with TRBD2. There are 18 residues in the CDR3. Germline trimming cut 5 bases from V and 5 bases from J; bases unmatched to any gene: 14. The V gene's germline CDR1 is WSHSY and CDR2 SAAADI.

The CDR3 DNA follows: TGTGCCAGCAGCGTAGGACAGGGAGGCGGAGCTGAGCAGTTCTTC. This sequence encodes CASSVGQGGGAEQFF. The V and J genes are TRBV9 and TRBJ2-1, with D perhaps matching TRBD1 (7 bases). Germline V lookup: CDR1 SGDLS, CDR2 YYNGEE. Trimming removed 0 bases at V and 9 bases at J, with 16 bases between. The CDR3 loop spans 15 amino acids.

The CDR3 region is CASSGSATSGTGEQYF. CDR3 nucleotides: TGTGCCAGCAGTGGCTCCGCGACTAGCGGGACTGGGGAGCAGTACTTC. The rearrangement uses TRBV25-1 and TRBJ2-7; 11 bases map to TRBD2. Per the germline V gene, CDR1 is MGHDK and CDR2 is SYGVNS. The CDR3 is made up of 16 amino acids. V was pared by 4 bases and J by 7 bases, with 12 bases of the junction left unmatched.

This sequence joins TRBV18 and TRBJ2-3, with 8 bases identical to TRBD1. The V segment lost 3 bases and the J segment 2 bases; nucleotides outside the gene matches: 7. The CDR3 has 16 residues. In germline, CDR1 is KGHSH, CDR2 LQKENI. CDR3 coding DNA: TGTGCCAGCTCACCTCTCGGGACAGGCTCCACAGATACGCAGTATTTT. It codes for CASSPLGTGSTDTQYF. The complete variable domain, with remaining parts taken from reference TRBV18 and TRBJ2-3, reads NAGVMQNPRHLVRRRGQEARLRCSPMKGHSHVYWYRQLPEEGLKFMVYLQKENIIDESGMPKERFSAEFPKEGPSILRIQQVVRGDSAAYFCASSPLGTGSTDTQYFGPGTRLTVL.

The V call is TRBV4-2, the J call TRBJ2-6, with D maybe TRBD1 (6 bases). The CDR3 is 13 residues long. V lost 6 bases, J lost 12 bases, and 15 bases lay in between. Germline CDR1 LGHNA, CDR2 YNFKEQ. CDR3 amino acids: CASRGRDTFVLTF. CDR3 bases: TGTGCCAGCAGGGGCCGGGACACTTTCGTCCTGACTTTC.

The V call is TRBV7-9, the J call TRBJ1-2; D is possibly TRBD1 (5 bases). The CDR3 covers 14 residues. V lost 4 bases to trimming and J lost 3 bases, with 12 bases between them. In germline, CDR1 is SEHNR, CDR2 FQNEAQ (reference sequence). For the CDR3, the DNA is TGTGCCAGCAGCTACACAGGAGTTGACTATGGCTACACCTTC. It yields the protein CASSYTGVDYGYTF.

In this sample, this clone turned up a few times. Mismatch with germline at one junction end may stem from a read error. J is TRBJ2-5 and V is TRBV7-6; perhaps TRBD1 as D (6 bases). The CDR3 consists of 12 residues. In germline, CDR1 is SGHVS, CDR2 FNYEAQ. The CDR3 nucleotides read TGTGCTAGCAGCTCGGACAGCCAGACCCAGTACTTC. Its protein is CASSSDSQTQYF.

V is TRBV29-1 and J is TRBJ2-1; 7 nucleotides line up with TRBD1. Germline CDR1 is SQVTM and CDR2 is ANQGSEA. Germline trimming cut 7 bases from V and 3 bases from J; bases unmatched to any gene: 9. The CDR3 is 14 amino acids. CDR3 residues: CSGRMGQSYNEQFF. The CDR3 nucleotides read TGCAGCGGTAGAATGGGACAGAGCTACAATGAGCAGTTCTTC.

This chain links TRBV27 with TRBJ1-2; 7 bases are a match to TRBD1. The CDR3 contains 14 residues. CDR1 is MNHEY, CDR2 SMNVEV, per germline (reference sequence). The J segment lost 4 bases and the V segment lost 8 bases, leaving 10 bases of the junction unmatched. The CDR3 bases are TGTGCCAGCCTTCGAGGGCAGGGGGTCTATGGCTACACCTTC. Protein: CASLRGQGVYGYTF.

The CDR3 region has the DNA TGTGCCAGCAGTGGCTCTAGCGGGAGGCGGAATGAGCAGTTCTTC. This codes for CASSGSSGRRNEQFF. The rearrangement uses TRBV28 and TRBJ2-1; TRBD2 matches 11 bases. There are 15 residues in the CDR3. J gave up 7 bases and V 5 bases, and 7 bases lay outside the gene matches. CDR1 and CDR2 from the germline V gene are MDHEN and SYDVKM.

This chain connects TRBV9 to TRBJ2-1, with 9 nucleotides matching TRBD2. Trimming at V came to 0 bases and at J to 0 bases, leaving 7 bases not matched to a gene. The CDR3 has 18 residues. Germline V lookup: CDR1 SGDLS, CDR2 YYNGEE. CDR3 DNA: TGTGCCAGCAGCGTAGGGGGGACTAGCCAACTCTCCTACAATGAGCAGTTCTTC. This gives the protein CASSVGGTSQLSYNEQFF.

This sequence joins TRBV30 and TRBJ1-1, with unresolved D. CDR3 length: 10 amino acids. V lost 5 bases and J lost 4, with 5 bases in between. The germline V gene has CDR1 GTSNPN and CDR2 SVGIG (reference sequence). Here the CDR3 DNA reads TGTGCCTGGTGCGCCACTGAAGCTTTCTTT. Protein: CAWCATEAFF.

Only a few counts were recorded for this clone. The chain uses TRBV27 and TRBJ2-2, with 8 bases that match TRBD1. The CDR3 totals 15 residues. The V segment lost 8 bases and the J segment 1 base; nucleotides outside the gene matches: 6. Germline-derived CDR1 and CDR2 are MNHEY and SMNVEV (reference sequence). CDR3 loop: CASWPGQGNTGELFF. CDR3 nucleotides: TGTGCCAGCTGGCCTGGACAGGGGAACACCGGGGAGCTGTTTTTT.

This chain joins TRBV4-3 and TRBJ2-7; D call uncertain. Germline values: CDR1 LGHNA, CDR2 YSLEER. V lost 3 bases to trimming and J lost 3 bases, with 15 bases between them. CDR3 length equals 15 residues. The CDR3 region is CASSQAMFGSYEQYF. The CDR3 nucleotides read TGCGCCAGCAGCCAGGCAATGTTTGGCAGCTACGAGCAGTACTTC.

The chain carries TRBV2 and TRBJ1-1; 7 nucleotides match TRBD1. CDR3 length: 17 residues. With V trimmed by 6 bases and J by 8 bases, 21 bases remained unmatched. The V gene's germline CDR1 is SNHLY and CDR2 FYNNEI. For the CDR3, the DNA is TGTGCCAGCAGAGAGGACAGGTCTCGGGTCCCCGGGGGCGAAGCTTTCTTT. Encoded protein: CASREDRSRVPGGEAFF. Full variable domain (remainder filled in from reference TRBV2 and TRBJ1-1): EPEVTQTPSHQVTQMGQEVILRCVPISNHLYFYWYRQILGQKVEFLVSFYNNEISEKSEIFDDQFSVERPDGSNFTLKIRSTKLEDSAMYFCASREDRSRVPGGEAFFGQGTRLTVV.

The chain carries TRBV5-6 and TRBJ2-4; 9 bases are shared with TRBD1. The V gene end was trimmed by 3 bases and the J gene end by 0 bases; junction bases not matched to a gene: 4. The germline V gene encodes CDR1 SGHDT and CDR2 YYEEEE. The length of the CDR3 is 16 residues. The CDR3 is CASSSQGALAKNIQYF. As DNA, the CDR3 is TGTGCCAGCAGCTCACAGGGGGCACTAGCCAAAAACATTCAGTACTTC.

The chain's CDR3 is CASSPGPPLAGTEQYF. CDR3 nucleotide sequence: TGTGCCAGCAGCCCGGGCCCACCTCTGGCGGGGACCGAGCAGTACTTC. The chain uses TRBV5-4 and TRBJ2-7; possibly TRBD2 for D (6 bases). V was trimmed by 4 bases and J by 6 bases, leaving 23 bases between them. CDR1 is SGHNT and CDR2 is YYREEE in the germline V gene (reference sequence). The CDR3 runs to 16 residues.

The V call is TRBV4-3, the J call TRBJ1-1; 9 positions agree with TRBD1. Germline V lookup: CDR1 LGHNA, CDR2 YSLEER. CDR3 length equals 16 residues. Trimming removed 5 bases from V and 4 bases from J; junction bases left unmatched: 11. The CDR3 spells CASSEDRGGRGTEAFF. CDR3 bases: TGCGCCAGCAGCGAGGACAGGGGAGGCAGGGGCACTGAAGCTTTCTTT.

The V call is TRBV14, the J call TRBJ2-1; maybe TRBD2 (5 bases). The CDR3 loop spans 17 amino acids. V gave up 1 base and J gave up 0 bases, with 13 bases separating them. Germline assignment: CDR1 SGHDN and CDR2 FVKESK. CDR3 region: CASSQGSGLSSYNEQFF. The CDR3 DNA is TGTGCCAGCAGCCAAGGGTCGGGGTTGAGCTCCTACAATGAGCAGTTCTTC.

The chain has TRBV29-1 and TRBJ2-1; no clear D. The CDR3 has 12 amino acids. With 4 bases removed from V and 1 base from J, the gap between germline ends came to 5 bases. Germline CDR1 SQVTM, CDR2 ANQGSEA. The CDR3, as DNA: TGCAGCGTTGTGAGTTCCTACAATGAGCAGTTCTTC. Protein product: CSVVSSYNEQFF.

This clone has more than one count but fewer than ten. The chain carries TRBV19 and TRBJ2-1; TRBD2 agrees at 8 bases. Germline assignment: CDR1 LNHDA and CDR2 SQIVND (reference sequence). The CDR3 runs 15 residues. The ends lost 4 bases at V and 5 bases at J; junction bases unmatched: 7. CDR3 sequence reads: CASSKGLGGNNEQFF. The CDR3 coding sequence is TGTGCCAGTAGTAAGGGACTAGGTGGGAACAATGAGCAGTTCTTC.

This clone was seen a few times. The chain recombines TRBV29-1 with TRBJ2-7; 9 bases line up with TRBD1. Looked up from germline, CDR1 is SQVTM and CDR2 is ANQGSEA. This CDR3 comprises 13 residues. Germline trimming cut 6 bases from V and 3 bases from J; bases unmatched to any gene: 6. CDR3 DNA: TGCAGCGTCAGGGGACAGGGAGACTACGAGCAGTACTTC. Protein product: CSVRGQGDYEQYF.

The rearrangement joins TRBV7-3 to TRBJ1-6; perhaps TRBD1 as D (6 bases). V shed 5 bases and J shed 13 bases, with 15 bases lying between them. CDR1 and CDR2 from the germline V gene are SGHTA and FQGTGA. This CDR3 has 13 amino acids. The CDR3 coding sequence is TGTGCCAGCAGCCAAGTACAGGGTGCTCCCCTCCACTTT. Translated, it gives CASSQVQGAPLHF.

This clone was detected a few times. In DNA form, the CDR3 reads TGCGCCAGCAGCCAAGATCTTGGGGGGGGCATGGAGACCCAGTACTTC. Translated, it gives CASSQDLGGGMETQYF. The chain recombines TRBV4-1 with TRBJ2-5, with D perhaps TRBD2 (7 bases). The CDR3 consists of 16 residues. Germline V lookup: CDR1 MGHRA, CDR2 YSYEKL. With 0 bases removed from V and 5 bases from J, the gap between germline ends came to 16 bases.

The genes are TRBV29-1 and TRBJ1-2, with a weak D call TRBD1 (6 bases). This CDR3 region has 17 residues. CDR1 SQVTM and CDR2 ANQGSEA come from the germline V gene. Trimming left V 5 bases short and J 6 bases short, with 28 bases between. Here the CDR3 reads CSVPRNGAAGEEDGYTF. CDR3 DNA sequence: TGCAGCGTTCCTCGAAACGGAGCCGCAGGGGAAGAAGATGGCTACACCTTC.